Reported below is one TCR beta chain. This clonotype came up a few times. No antigen is known for it. No clone much larger than this one lies a single base away; base qualities are absent. This sample is part of a study of CD8 T cells in ankylosing spondylitis listed by TCRdb under 2017. Turning to the overall study: The study set out to find disease-linked TCR variants by profiling T cell receptor beta repertoires in ankylosing spondylitis patients and healthy donors. The full study cohort comprised about 25 ankylosing spondylitis patients and over a hundred healthy donors. Samples of peripheral blood were taken, and for ankylosing spondylitis patients, synovial fluid was collected as well.

What the authors observed across the whole study: Some of the motif variants had been reported before in the synovial fluid and blood of reactive arthritis patients, a finding that suggests common disease-initiation mechanisms. According to the report, matched synovial fluid samples from ankylosing spondylitis patients were significantly enriched for the disease-linked clones. A TCR beta motif made up of several highly homologous amino acid variants appeared to be characteristic of blood from ankylosing spondylitis patients. The disease-linked clones had a CD8+ phenotype and were found at relatively low frequencies in peripheral blood.

This sample was sequenced with an Illumina HiSeq 2500. TCR beta libraries were prepared by quantitative 5'-RACE with molecular barcodes. The source study handled its data this way. A new computational method based on a probabilistic model of VDJ rearrangement was used to identify disease-linked TCR variants. TCRdb trimmed public reads at Q25 via fastp, called clones via MiXCR and kept in-frame beta chains. Duplicate CDR3 protein sequences are folded into a single record with the most common DNA and genes. The authors' filters were not applied to this entry. The sample table contains roughly 700,000 distinct CDR3 sequences; only one count was recorded for over 15% of them. About a fifth of the sample belongs to the ten largest clones. Taken from cysteine to phenylalanine, the CDR3 has 14 residues. The read is trimmed to its CDR3 DNA, 42 bases read in frame from base 1. The germline V gene sets CDR1 to SGHTA and CDR2 to FQGNSA. The germline V and J ends show losses of 6 bases and 8 bases respectively, and no gene match explains 8 bases of the junction.

The V gene is TRBV7-2 and the J gene is TRBJ2-1; TRBD2 fits 9 bases in the junction. The sample consisted of blood, either unsorted or a sorted T cell fraction (not recorded which). The sequence derives from a male donor with ankylosing spondylitis. The nucleotide sequence is TGTGCCAGCAGTGGCGGGGGGGCTTTGTATGAGCAGTTCTTC. This gives the protein CASSGGGALYEQFF.